These 16 T cell receptor beta chains were all obtained from the same sample, sequenced in a study of beta chain features in type 1 diabetes. Of the isolated RNA, all was reverse transcribed, and so the sequenced material was expressed TCRB transcripts. The repertoire was sequenced with immunoSEQ multiplex PCR; TCRdb's copy has only in-frame clones and lacks some. The data hold 350,000 to 450,000 clones, with roughly 15% observed a single time. Sequencing was performed on naive CD4+ T cells from blood. The receptors were gathered from a woman younger than 30 in good health.

This clone has more than one count but fewer than ten. V and J are TRBV7-2 and TRBJ2-1; D perhaps matches TRBD2 (6 bases). Germline V CDR1 and CDR2: SGHTA, FQGNSA. V gave up 7 bases and J gave up 9 bases, with 19 bases separating them. The CDR3 runs 14 residues. The CDR3, as DNA: TGTGCCAGCAAGGTGGATCGGGAGCATAGTGAGCAGTTCTTC. It specifies CASKVDREHSEQFF.

There are a few counts of this clone. The chain combines TRBV30 with TRBJ1-5; the match to TRBD1 covers 9 bases. The ends lost 7 bases at V and 6 bases at J; junction bases unmatched: 7. CDR3 size: 13 residues. CDR1 and CDR2 from the germline V gene are GTSNPN and SVGIG (reference sequence). CDR3 loop: CASGQGDSQPQHF. CDR3 nucleotide sequence: TGTGCCTCGGGACAGGGTGACAGTCAGCCCCAGCATTTT.

This clone has a handful of counts. The V gene is TRBV30, the J gene TRBJ1-5; D is unclear. V was cut by 7 bases and J by 4 bases, with 14 bases left in between. The CDR3 is 13 residues long. Germline V gene data show CDR1 as GTSNPN and CDR2 as SVGIG (reference sequence). The CDR3 coding sequence is TGTGCCTTGAGCGGAGGGCCGAATCAGCCCCAGCATTTT. Its protein is CALSGGPNQPQHF.

The chain couples TRBV28 to TRBJ2-1, with TRBD2 identical over 7 bases. Germline V gives CDR1 MDHEN, CDR2 SYDVKM. The CDR3 sequence is 14 residues long. J lost 7 bases, V lost 5 bases, and 8 bases had no gene match. The CDR3 reads CASSRAGPTNEQFF. In DNA, the CDR3 is TGTGCCAGCAGTCGAGCGGGACCGACGAATGAGCAGTTCTTC.

The table lists this clone with a few counts. DNA of the CDR3: TGTGCCAGCAGCCATGGTGGACTAGCGGGAGCGCGGCAGTACTTC. Protein sequence: CASSHGGLAGARQYF. V gene TRBV4-2 combines with J gene TRBJ2-7; 13 nucleotides match TRBD2. Trimming removed 3 bases from V and 9 bases from J; junction bases left unmatched: 8. The CDR3 has 15 residues. Per the germline V gene, CDR1 is LGHNA and CDR2 is YNFKEQ.

This chain links TRBV4-2 with TRBJ2-7; 8 bases align to TRBD2. In germline, CDR1 is LGHNA, CDR2 YNFKEQ. The CDR3 totals 17 residues. J was trimmed by 1 base and V by 3 bases; bases with no gene match: 11. Here the CDR3 reads CASSQDTSGTRSYEQYF. The CDR3 nucleotides are TGTGCCAGCAGCCAGGACACATCCGGGACTAGGTCCTACGAGCAGTACTTC.

The chain joins TRBV2 to TRBJ2-3; TRBD2 matches at 11 bases. The CDR3 has 14 residues. CDR1 SNHLY and CDR2 FYNNEI come from the germline V gene. V shed 6 bases and J 3 bases; nucleotides not matched to a gene: 2. The CDR3 sequence is CASSRTSGTDTQYF. In DNA, the CDR3 is TGTGCCAGCAGCCGGACTAGCGGGACAGATACGCAGTATTTT.

This clone was counted between two and nine times. The chain is built from TRBV27 and TRBJ1-2; TRBD1 agrees at 9 bases. Germline-derived CDR1 and CDR2 are MNHEY and SMNVEV (reference sequence). The CDR3 totals 13 residues. The trim removed 5 bases at V and 6 bases at J, leaving 4 bases unmatched. CDR3 bases: TGTGCCAGCAGTAGAGGGACAGGGCATGGCTACACCTTC. It specifies CASSRGTGHGYTF.

This chain uses TRBV7-2 with TRBJ2-1; D is unclear. V dropped 7 bases and J dropped 6 bases, with 16 bases sitting between them. Germline loops: CDR1 SGHTA, CDR2 FQGNSA. CDR3 length: 14 amino acids. This chain's CDR3 is CASTPGIVSNEQFF. The DNA for the CDR3 is TGTGCCAGCACCCCGGGTATCGTCTCCAATGAGCAGTTCTTC.

The genes are TRBV18 and TRBJ2-1; 11 positions match TRBD2. J was trimmed by 0 bases and V by 2 bases; bases with no gene match: 15. Germline V gives CDR1 KGHSH, CDR2 LQKENI. This CDR3 has 21 amino acids. The CDR3 reads CASSPYRSTSGAISSYNEQFF. In DNA form, the CDR3 reads TGTGCCAGCTCACCATACAGATCGACTAGCGGGGCCATAAGCTCCTACAATGAGCAGTTCTTC.

The rearrangement links TRBV27 to TRBJ2-1, with 12 positions matching TRBD2. The CDR3 contains 16 residues. Looked up from germline, CDR1 is MNHEY and CDR2 is SMNVEV (reference sequence). With V trimmed by 5 bases and J by 5 bases, 7 bases remained unmatched. The CDR3 bases are TGTGCCAGCAGTCATTTGGGACTAGCGGGCCACAATGAGCAGTTCTTC. Residues: CASSHLGLAGHNEQFF.

The genes are TRBV25-1 and TRBJ1-4, with 8 bases that match TRBD1. V lost 6 bases to trimming and J lost 8 bases; unmatched junction nucleotides: 5. The CDR3 loop spans 13 amino acids. Germline CDR1 MGHDK, CDR2 SYGVNS. In nucleotides, the CDR3 is TGTGCCAGCAGAGGACAGGGCAGGGAAAAACTGTTTTTT. It translates to CASRGQGREKLFF.

The chain combines TRBV18 with TRBJ2-7; the D gene is possibly TRBD1 (6 bases). Trimming left V 2 bases short and J 3 bases short, with 11 bases between. The CDR3 has 14 amino acids. Germline CDR1 is KGHSH and CDR2 is LQKENI. CDR3 sequence: CASSPSEGGYEQYF. For the CDR3, the DNA is TGTGCCAGCTCACCATCGGAAGGGGGCTACGAGCAGTACTTC.

This clone occurred a few times. The genes are TRBV5-1 and TRBJ2-2; D not certain. Germline CDR1 SGHRS, CDR2 YFSETQ. The CDR3 length is 15 residues. V lost 0 bases and J lost 0, with 6 bases in between. The CDR3 region has the DNA TGCGCCAGCAGCTTGGATCCCTCGAACACCGGGGAGCTGTTTTTT. As protein: CASSLDPSNTGELFF. The full variable domain, rest sourced from reference TRBV5-1 and TRBJ2-2, is KAGVTQTPRYLIKTRGQQVTLSCSPISGHRSVSWYQQTPGQGLQFLFEYFSETQRNKGNFPGRFSGRQFSNSRSEMNVSTLELGDSALYLCASSLDPSNTGELFFGEGSRLTVL.

This clone was observed a handful of times. The chain combines TRBV5-1 with TRBJ2-3; 9 bases align to TRBD2. CDR3 length: 16 amino acids. Germline lookup yields CDR1 SGHRS and CDR2 YFSETQ. The V gene end was trimmed by 4 bases and the J gene end by 0 bases; junction bases not matched to a gene: 6. In DNA form, the CDR3 reads TGCGCCAGCAGCGGCGTAGCGGGAGCCAGCACAGATACGCAGTATTTT. Its translation: CASSGVAGASTDTQYF.

V and J are TRBV30 and TRBJ2-2, with 9 bases identical to TRBD2. This CDR3 has 13 residues. V shed 7 bases and J 5 bases; nucleotides not matched to a gene: 5. Germline-derived CDR1 and CDR2 are GTSNPN and SVGIG (reference sequence). CDR3 sequence: CASAGGGTGELFF. CDR3 bases: TGTGCCTCCGCGGGAGGGGGGACCGGGGAGCTGTTTTTT.